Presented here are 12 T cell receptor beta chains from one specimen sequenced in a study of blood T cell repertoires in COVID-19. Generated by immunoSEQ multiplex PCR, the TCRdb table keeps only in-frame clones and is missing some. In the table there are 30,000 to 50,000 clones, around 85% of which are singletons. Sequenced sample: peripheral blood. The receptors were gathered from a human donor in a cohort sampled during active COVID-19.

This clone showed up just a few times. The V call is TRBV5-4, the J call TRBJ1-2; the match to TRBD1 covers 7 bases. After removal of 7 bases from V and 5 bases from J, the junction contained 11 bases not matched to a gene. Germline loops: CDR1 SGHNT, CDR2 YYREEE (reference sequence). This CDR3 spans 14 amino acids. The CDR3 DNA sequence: TGTGCCAGCCACGTCGACAGGGTAGGGTATGGCTACACCTTC. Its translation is CASHVDRVGYGYTF.

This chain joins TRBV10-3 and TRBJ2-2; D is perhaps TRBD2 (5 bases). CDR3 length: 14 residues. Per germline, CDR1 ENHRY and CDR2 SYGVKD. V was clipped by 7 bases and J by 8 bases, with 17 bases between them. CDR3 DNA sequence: TGTGCCATCACCGACGGACTGGGTCCGGGGGAGCTGTTTTTT. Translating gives CAITDGLGPGELFF.

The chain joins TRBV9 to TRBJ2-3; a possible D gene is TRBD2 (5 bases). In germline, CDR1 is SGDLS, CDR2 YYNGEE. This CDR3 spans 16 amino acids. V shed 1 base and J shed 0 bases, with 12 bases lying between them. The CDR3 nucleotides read TGTGCCAGCAGCGTAAGGAGCGGCACTAGCACAGATACGCAGTATTTT. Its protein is CASSVRSGTSTDTQYF.

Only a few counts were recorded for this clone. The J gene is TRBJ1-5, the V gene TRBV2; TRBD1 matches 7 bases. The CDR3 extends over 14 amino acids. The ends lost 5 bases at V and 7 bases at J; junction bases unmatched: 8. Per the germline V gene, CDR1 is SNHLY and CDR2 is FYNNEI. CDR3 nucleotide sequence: TGTGCCAGCAGTCCTGACAGGGTAGGGCAGCCCCAGCATTTT. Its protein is CASSPDRVGQPQHF.

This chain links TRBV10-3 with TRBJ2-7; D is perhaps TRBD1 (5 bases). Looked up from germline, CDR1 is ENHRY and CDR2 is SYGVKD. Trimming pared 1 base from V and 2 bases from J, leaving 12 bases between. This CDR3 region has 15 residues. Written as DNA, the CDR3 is TGTGCCATCAGTGAGTGGGGCGACCAAACCTACGAGCAGTACTTC. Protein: CAISEWGDQTYEQYF.

The CDR3 sequence is CSAAYPGGDQPQHF. CDR3 coding DNA: TGCAGCGCCGCGTACCCAGGGGGCGATCAGCCCCAGCATTTT. The chain combines TRBV29-1 with TRBJ1-5; 8 positions agree with TRBD1. With 7 bases clipped from V and 5 bases from J, the junction kept 10 bases outside the gene matches. The CDR3 is made up of 14 amino acids. CDR1 and CDR2 from the germline V gene are SQVTM and ANQGSEA.

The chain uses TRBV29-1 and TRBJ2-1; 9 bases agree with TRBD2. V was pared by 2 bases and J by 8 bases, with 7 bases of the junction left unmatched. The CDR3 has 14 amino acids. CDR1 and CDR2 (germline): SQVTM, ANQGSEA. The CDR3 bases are TGCAGCGTTGAATTCTCTAGCGGGACCTATGAGCAGTTCTTC. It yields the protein CSVEFSSGTYEQFF.

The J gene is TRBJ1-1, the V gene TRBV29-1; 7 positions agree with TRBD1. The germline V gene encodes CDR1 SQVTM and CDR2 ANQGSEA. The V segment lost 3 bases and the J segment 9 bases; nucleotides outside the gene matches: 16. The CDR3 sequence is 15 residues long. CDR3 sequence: CSVEIRRTGASKAFF. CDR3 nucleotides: TGCAGCGTTGAGATACGGCGAACAGGGGCTAGTAAAGCTTTCTTT.

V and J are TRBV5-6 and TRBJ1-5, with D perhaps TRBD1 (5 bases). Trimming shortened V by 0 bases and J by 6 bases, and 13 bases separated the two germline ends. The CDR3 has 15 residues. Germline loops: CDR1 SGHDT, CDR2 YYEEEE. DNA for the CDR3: TGTGCCAGCAGCTTGGGGCAGGGTGTGGGTCAGCCCCAGCATTTT. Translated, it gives CASSLGQGVGQPQHF.

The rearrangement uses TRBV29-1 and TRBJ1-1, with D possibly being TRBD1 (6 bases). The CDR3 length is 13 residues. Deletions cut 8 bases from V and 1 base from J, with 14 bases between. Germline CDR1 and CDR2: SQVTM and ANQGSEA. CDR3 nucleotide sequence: TGCAGCTCCCGAAAACAGGGGAACACTGAAGCTTTCTTT. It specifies CSSRKQGNTEAFF.

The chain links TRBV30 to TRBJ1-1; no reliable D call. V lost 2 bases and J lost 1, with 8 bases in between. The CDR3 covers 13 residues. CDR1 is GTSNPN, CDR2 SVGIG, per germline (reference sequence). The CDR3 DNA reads TGTGCCTGGAGTATGGGCAGGAACACTGAAGCTTTCTTT. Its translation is CAWSMGRNTEAFF.

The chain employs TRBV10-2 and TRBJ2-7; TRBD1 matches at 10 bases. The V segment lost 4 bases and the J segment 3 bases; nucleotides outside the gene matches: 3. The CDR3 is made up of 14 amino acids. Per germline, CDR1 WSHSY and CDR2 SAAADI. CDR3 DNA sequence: TGCGCCAGCAGTGGGACAGGGGGGGTCTACGAGCAGTACTTC. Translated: CASSGTGGVYEQYF.